This T cell receptor (beta chain) was retrieved from a study of PD-L1 blockade in urothelial cancer. Study findings and constraints: Greater 3-week expansion of tumor-associated blood clones was recorded for durable-benefit patients.

Anywhere from 1 to 8 samples came from each patient, spanning pretreatment and on-treatment. The assay was immunoSEQ multiplex PCR, and TCRdb's table has in-frame clones only and misses some. The repertoire holds more than 45,000 clones, with almost 85% as singletons. Between the trimmed V and J ends, which lost 5 bases and 1 base, there was a span of 14 bases. This CDR3 has 15 residues. Germline CDR1 and CDR2: SGHTA and FQGNSA. Comments on this clone: Antigen unknown.

The chain has TRBV7-2 and TRBJ1-1; maybe TRBD1 (5 bases). The clonotype comes from a man in his sixties or seventies with urothelial cancer. This material consisted of PBMCs, taken around atezolizumab (anti-PD-L1) treatment. The CDR3 loop reads CASSLYGGANTEAFF. The CDR3 coding sequence is TGTGCCAGCAGCCTCTATGGAGGGGCGAACACTGAAGCTTTCTTT.